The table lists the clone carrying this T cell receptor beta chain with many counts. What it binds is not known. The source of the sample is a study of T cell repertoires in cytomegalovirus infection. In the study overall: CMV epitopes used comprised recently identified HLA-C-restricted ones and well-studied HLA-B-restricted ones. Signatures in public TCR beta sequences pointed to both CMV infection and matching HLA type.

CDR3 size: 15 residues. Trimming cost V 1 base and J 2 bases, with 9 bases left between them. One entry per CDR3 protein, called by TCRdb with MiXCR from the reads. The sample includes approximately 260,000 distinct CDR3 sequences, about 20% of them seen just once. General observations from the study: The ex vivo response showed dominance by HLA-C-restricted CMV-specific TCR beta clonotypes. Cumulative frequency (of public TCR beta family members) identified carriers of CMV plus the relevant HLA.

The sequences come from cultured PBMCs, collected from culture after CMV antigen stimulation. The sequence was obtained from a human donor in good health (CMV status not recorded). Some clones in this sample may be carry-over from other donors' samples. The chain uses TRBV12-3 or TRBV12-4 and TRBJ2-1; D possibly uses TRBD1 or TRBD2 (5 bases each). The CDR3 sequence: CASSLGDGTYNEQFF. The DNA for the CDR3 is TGTGCCAGCAGTTTAGGGGACGGAACCTACAATGAGCAGTTCTTC.